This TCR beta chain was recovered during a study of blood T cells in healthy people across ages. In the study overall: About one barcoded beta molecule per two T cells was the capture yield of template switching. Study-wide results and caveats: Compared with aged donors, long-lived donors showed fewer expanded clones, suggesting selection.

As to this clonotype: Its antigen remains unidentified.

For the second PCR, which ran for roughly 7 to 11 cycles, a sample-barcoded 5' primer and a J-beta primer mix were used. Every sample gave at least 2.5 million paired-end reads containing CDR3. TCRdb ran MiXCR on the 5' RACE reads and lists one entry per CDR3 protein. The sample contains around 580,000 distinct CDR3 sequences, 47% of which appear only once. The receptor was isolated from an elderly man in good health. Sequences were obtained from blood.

CDR3 sequence: CASSSSQGWRTGGYTF. CDR3 DNA: TGCGCCAGCAGCTCGTCACAGGGGTGGAGGACAGGGGGCTACACCTTC. The J gene is TRBJ1-2, the V gene TRBV5-1; TRBD1 agrees at 8 bases. Germline CDR1 SGHRS, CDR2 YFSETQ. CDR3 length equals 16 residues. With V trimmed by 3 bases and J by 8 bases, 15 bases remained unmatched. Supplemented by reference TRBV5-1 and TRBJ1-2, the full variable domain reads KAGVTQTPRYLIKTRGQQVTLSCSPISGHRSVSWYQQTPGQGLQFLFEYFSETQRNKGNFPGRFSGRQFSNSRSEMNVSTLELGDSALYLCASSSSQGWRTGGYTFGSGTRLTVV.